The rows below give T cell receptor beta chains drawn from one sample of a study of T cell responses to AZD1222 COVID-19 vaccine. Sequencing used immunoSEQ multiplex PCR; TCRdb keeps in-frame clones, though not all of them. The sample lists 130,000 or so clones, 92% seen once, with about 2.1% in the top ten. The sample in question was peripheral blood, obtained on day 0 of AZD1222 vaccination. The receptors were gathered from an adult in good health. Each CDR3 is given with its conserved first and last residue. Each record gives: J gene, CDR3 length, D gene, V gene, clone size, CDR3 protein, CDR3 DNA. A D gene is named only where the DNA matches it firmly. Only part of the rows carry a size: once, few, many, or a class if the clone is expanded.

J: TRBJ2-2; length: 13; D: .; V: TRBV29-1; size: .; CDR3: CSVVTTNTGELFF; DNA: TGCAGCGTTGTCACAACGAACACCGGGGAGCTGTTTTTT
J: TRBJ1-2; length: 12; D: TRBD1; V: TRBV19; size: .; CDR3: CASSWTGYGYTF; DNA: TGTGCCAGTAGCTGGACAGGGTATGGCTACACCTTC
J: TRBJ2-2; length: 15; D: .; V: TRBV10-3; size: .; CDR3: CAISESLLKPGELFF; DNA: TGTGCCATCAGTGAGTCGTTGTTGAAACCCGGGGAGCTGTTTTTT
J: TRBJ1-3; length: 14; D: .; V: TRBV2; size: .; CDR3: CASRDSSSGNTIYF; DNA: TGTGCCAGCAGGGACAGTAGCTCTGGAAACACCATATATTTT
J: TRBJ2-7; length: 16; D: TRBD1; V: TRBV27; size: .; CDR3: CASSMHPGQGAYEQYF; DNA: TGTGCCAGCAGTATGCACCCGGGACAGGGTGCCTACGAGCAGTACTTC
J: TRBJ1-4; length: 17; D: .; V: TRBV2; size: once; CDR3: CASSEEGIAGLNEKLFF; DNA: TGTGCCAGCAGTGAAGAGGGTATTGCCGGACTTAATGAAAAACTGTTTTTT
J: TRBJ2-7; length: 14; D: .; V: TRBV18; size: .; CDR3: CASSAGRSSYEQYF; DNA: TGTGCCAGCTCAGCCGGACGGAGCTCCTACGAGCAGTACTTC
J: TRBJ1-2; length: 17; D: .; V: TRBV7-9; size: .; CDR3: CASSLSGRSTSLYGYTF; DNA: TGTGCCAGCAGCTTATCCGGCAGATCCACAAGTCTCTATGGCTACACCTTC
J: TRBJ2-5; length: 12; D: TRBD2; V: TRBV29-1; size: .; CDR3: CSVGSGETTQYF; DNA: TGCAGCGTTGGTAGCGGGGAGACGACCCAGTACTTC
J: TRBJ2-1; length: 16; D: .; V: TRBV9; size: .; CDR3: CASSVALGASYNEQFF; DNA: TGTGCCAGCAGCGTAGCCCTGGGGGCTTCCTACAATGAGCAGTTCTTC
J: TRBJ2-7; length: 13; D: .; V: TRBV6-5; size: .; CDR3: CASSREESYEQYF; DNA: TGTGCCAGCAGTAGGGAAGAGTCCTACGAGCAGTACTTC
J: TRBJ1-3; length: 14; D: .; V: TRBV7-2; size: .; CDR3: CASSRGGTGNTIYF; DNA: TGTGCCAGCAGTCGGGGGGGGACTGGAAACACCATATATTTT
J: TRBJ1-2; length: 15; D: TRBD1; V: TRBV2; size: .; CDR3: CASSDSGQGQDGYTF; DNA: TGTGCCAGCAGTGACTCGGGACAGGGGCAGGACGGCTACACCTTC
J: TRBJ1-5; length: 13; D: .; V: TRBV30; size: .; CDR3: CAWSVHGRQPQHF; DNA: TGTGCCTGGAGTGTACACGGACGACAGCCCCAGCATTTT
J: TRBJ2-7; length: 14; D: .; V: TRBV6-2/TRBV6-3; size: .; CDR3: CASSSVPGVVEQYF; DNA: TGTGCCAGCAGTTCTGTCCCGGGTGTCGTCGAGCAGTACTTC
J: TRBJ1-2; length: 13; D: .; V: TRBV11-3; size: .; CDR3: CASSLELRVGYTF; DNA: TGTGCCAGCAGCTTAGAGCTGAGGGTCGGCTACACCTTC
J: TRBJ2-5; length: 19; D: .; V: TRBV6-2/TRBV6-3; size: .; CDR3: CASSYWVGTDRQERETQYF; DNA: TGTGCCAGCAGTTACTGGGTTGGGACGGACAGACAAGAACGGGAGACCCAGTACTTC
J: TRBJ2-7; length: 14; D: .; V: TRBV5-1; size: .; CDR3: CASSLQDLAYEQYF; DNA: TGCGCCAGCAGCTTACAGGATCTCGCCTACGAGCAGTACTTC
J: TRBJ2-6; length: 16; D: TRBD1; V: TRBV5-1; size: .; CDR3: CASTGQVNSGANVLTF; DNA: TGCGCCAGCACCGGACAGGTGAACTCTGGGGCCAACGTCCTGACTTTC
J: TRBJ2-1; length: 15; D: .; V: TRBV28; size: .; CDR3: CASSFEGRGGNEQFF; DNA: TGTGCCAGCAGTTTCGAAGGCAGGGGGGGGAATGAGCAGTTCTTC
J: TRBJ1-4; length: 18; D: .; V: TRBV15; size: .; CDR3: CATSTSRSQGPTNEKLFF; DNA: TGTGCCACCAGCACGTCCAGATCACAGGGCCCAACTAATGAAAAACTGTTTTTT
J: TRBJ1-5; length: 15; D: .; V: TRBV7-2; size: few; CDR3: CASSAYHGGNQPQHF; DNA: TGTGCCAGCAGCGCCTACCATGGGGGCAATCAGCCCCAGCATTTT
J: TRBJ1-1; length: 14; D: TRBD1; V: TRBV7-9; size: .; CDR3: CASSLTGGDTEAFF; DNA: TGTGCCAGCAGTTTAACAGGGGGCGACACTGAAGCTTTCTTT
J: TRBJ2-2; length: 19; D: .; V: TRBV4-3; size: .; CDR3: CASSQVLSRQGWRTGELFF; DNA: TGCGCCAGCAGCCAAGTGTTAAGTCGGCAGGGGTGGCGCACCGGGGAGCTGTTTTTT
J: TRBJ1-4; length: 14; D: .; V: TRBV7-6; size: .; CDR3: CASSRGVGGRKLFF; DNA: TGTGCCAGCAGCCGCGGGGTAGGGGGGAGAAAACTGTTTTTT
J: TRBJ2-1; length: 14; D: .; V: TRBV18; size: .; CDR3: CASSQIAGNNEQFF; DNA: TGTGCCAGCTCACAGATTGCAGGAAACAATGAGCAGTTCTTC
J: TRBJ1-2; length: 17; D: .; V: TRBV21-1; size: once; CDR3: CAIRLRTGQLSNYGYTF; DNA: TGTGCCATCAGACTTCGGACAGGGCAACTCTCTAACTATGGCTACACCTTC
J: TRBJ2-7; length: 14; D: .; V: TRBV19; size: .; CDR3: CASSMGLDSYEQYF; DNA: TGTGCCAGTAGTATGGGCCTGGACTCCTACGAGCAGTACTTC
J: TRBJ2-1; length: 15; D: .; V: TRBV11-1; size: once; CDR3: CASSPHALGNNEQFF; DNA: TGTGCCAGCAGCCCACATGCCTTGGGGAACAATGAGCAGTTCTTC
J: TRBJ2-2; length: 14; D: TRBD1; V: TRBV5-1; size: .; CDR3: CASSPGQVNGELFF; DNA: TGCGCCAGCAGCCCGGGACAGGTTAACGGGGAGCTGTTTTTT
J: TRBJ2-2; length: 13; D: .; V: TRBV12-3/TRBV12-4; size: .; CDR3: CASSLANTGELFF; DNA: TGTGCCAGCAGTTTAGCCAACACCGGGGAGCTGTTTTTT
J: TRBJ1-6; length: 13; D: TRBD1; V: TRBV12-3/TRBV12-4; size: .; CDR3: CATGGAYNSPLHF; DNA: TGTGCCACAGGGGGAGCCTATAATTCACCCCTCCACTTT
J: TRBJ2-1; length: 16; D: TRBD2; V: TRBV5-6; size: .; CDR3: CASSFGTSGTYNEQFF; DNA: TGTGCCAGCAGCTTTGGGACTAGCGGGACCTACAATGAGCAGTTCTTC
J: TRBJ2-5; length: 13; D: TRBD2; V: TRBV2; size: .; CDR3: CASSGGGGETQYF; DNA: TGTGCCAGCAGTGGGGGCGGGGGTGAGACCCAGTACTTC
J: TRBJ1-3; length: 16; D: .; V: TRBV7-2; size: .; CDR3: CASSPSSTRRQNTIYF; DNA: TGTGCCAGCAGCCCCTCGAGTACACGGAGACAAAACACCATATATTTT
J: TRBJ2-7; length: 15; D: TRBD1; V: TRBV6-5; size: once; CDR3: CASRNWDRDYYEQYF; DNA: TGTGCCAGCCGTAATTGGGACAGGGACTACTACGAGCAGTACTTC
J: TRBJ2-1; length: 15; D: .; V: TRBV7-3; size: .; CDR3: CASSLTGARYNEQFF; DNA: TGTGCCAGCAGCTTGACGGGGGCCCGATACAATGAGCAGTTCTTC
J: TRBJ1-2; length: 12; D: .; V: TRBV10-1; size: .; CDR3: CASSPGRYGYTF; DNA: TGCGCCAGCAGTCCGGGTCGATATGGCTACACCTTC
J: TRBJ2-2; length: 17; D: TRBD1; V: TRBV5-1; size: .; CDR3: CASASGTGVMNTGELFF; DNA: TGCGCCAGCGCTTCCGGGACAGGGGTTATGAACACCGGGGAGCTGTTTTTT
J: TRBJ1-6; length: 17; D: .; V: TRBV5-1; size: .; CDR3: CASSLRPEITANSPLHF; DNA: TGCGCCAGCAGCTTGCGTCCGGAAATTACGGCTAATTCACCCCTCCACTTT
J: TRBJ1-2; length: 14; D: .; V: TRBV15; size: .; CDR3: CATSSSTGPYGYTF; DNA: TGTGCCACCAGCAGCTCAACAGGGCCCTATGGCTACACCTTC
J: TRBJ2-7; length: 16; D: .; V: TRBV7-2; size: .; CDR3: CASSSNKHIYSYEQYF; DNA: TGTGCCAGCAGCTCAAATAAGCACATTTACTCCTACGAGCAGTACTTC
J: TRBJ2-7; length: 18; D: .; V: TRBV6-2/TRBV6-3; size: .; CDR3: CASSYRTTLVLSSYEQYF; DNA: TGTGCCAGCAGTTACCGGACTACACTAGTCCTGAGCTCCTACGAGCAGTACTTC
J: TRBJ1-1; length: 13; D: .; V: TRBV4-1; size: .; CDR3: CASSHLDSIEAFF; DNA: TGCGCCAGCAGCCACCTCGACAGCATTGAAGCTTTCTTT
J: TRBJ2-5; length: 17; D: TRBD1; V: TRBV13; size: .; CDR3: CASSLTGVSAVGETQYF; DNA: TGTGCCAGCAGCCTGACAGGGGTTTCGGCGGTCGGAGAGACCCAGTACTTC
J: TRBJ1-1; length: 13; D: .; V: TRBV5-1; size: few; CDR3: CASSLALDSEAFF; DNA: TGCGCCAGCAGCTTGGCCCTAGACAGTGAAGCTTTCTTT
J: TRBJ2-7; length: 18; D: TRBD2; V: TRBV4-2; size: .; CDR3: CASSQEGTSGGLHYEQYF; DNA: TGTGCCAGCAGCCAAGAGGGGACTAGCGGGGGGCTTCACTACGAGCAGTACTTC
J: TRBJ2-3; length: 14; D: .; V: TRBV7-2; size: .; CDR3: CASSLSGVADTQYF; DNA: TGTGCCAGCAGCTTATCGGGGGTAGCAGATACGCAGTATTTT
J: TRBJ1-3; length: 15; D: .; V: TRBV30; size: .; CDR3: CAWSYAGSFGNTIYF; DNA: TGTGCCTGGAGTTACGCGGGTAGTTTTGGAAACACCATATATTTT
J: TRBJ2-3; length: 13; D: TRBD1; V: TRBV7-3; size: .; CDR3: CASSPGTAFGQYF; DNA: TGTGCCAGCAGCCCCGGGACAGCTTTTGGGCAGTATTTT
J: TRBJ2-7; length: 13; D: TRBD1; V: TRBV6-5; size: .; CDR3: CASTGTGAGEQYF; DNA: TGTGCCAGCACCGGGACAGGGGCTGGCGAGCAGTACTTC
J: TRBJ1-1; length: 16; D: TRBD1; V: TRBV7-8; size: .; CDR3: CASSLGMGQGGTEAFF; DNA: TGTGCCAGCAGCTTAGGTATGGGACAGGGGGGCACTGAAGCTTTCTTT
J: TRBJ1-1; length: 16; D: TRBD1; V: TRBV5-1; size: .; CDR3: CASTTENRGWGTEAFF; DNA: TGCGCCAGCACTACAGAAAACAGGGGTTGGGGCACTGAAGCTTTCTTT
J: TRBJ2-7; length: 12; D: .; V: TRBV12-3/TRBV12-4; size: .; CDR3: CASSSSNYEQYF; DNA: TGTGCCAGCAGTTCCTCTAACTACGAGCAGTACTTC
J: TRBJ2-7; length: 14; D: .; V: TRBV19; size: .; CDR3: CASSRTSTDYEQYF; DNA: TGTGCCAGTAGCCGAACGTCGACAGACTACGAGCAGTACTTC